The T cell receptor (beta chain) described here comes from a study of identical twins. Overall study results and limits: Weaker excess twin sharing was observed in beta out-of-frame sequences.

One entry per CDR3 protein results from TCRdb running MiXCR on the 5' RACE reads. The sample yields 450,000 or so distinct CDR3 sequences, 20% to 30% seen once. This clonotype was picked up a small number of times. Its antigen is not known. V lost 0 bases to trimming and J lost 4 bases, with 10 bases between them. The CDR3 loop spans 15 amino acids. Germline V gene sequence: CDR1 SGHRS, CDR2 YFSETQ. The data were also submitted as part of a second study, on T cells expressing NK-cell markers. That paper notes: One of the eight sequenced donors was seronegative, whereas the other seven were HCMV-seropositive. Restriction of sorting to alpha-beta TCR T cells was accomplished in several experiments using an anti-gamma-delta TCR antibody.

The TCR sequence derives from a woman under 30 in good health. Sequenced: CD4+ T cells sorted from blood. The chain links TRBV5-1 to TRBJ2-2, with D unresolved. CDR3 sequence (DNA): TGCGCCAGCAGCTTGGGGATCCCAGCCACCGGGGAGCTGTTTTTT. It encodes CASSLGIPATGELFF.